The 24 T cell receptor beta chains given below trace back to one sample, sequenced in a study of blood T cell repertoires in COVID-19. Repertoires were generated with immunoSEQ multiplex PCR, while TCRdb's copy carries only in-frame clones and drops some. The sample lists under 300,000 clones; 65% to 85% were seen once. Sequenced: peripheral blood. The origin of the receptors is a woman aged 35 to 49 with active or convalescent COVID-19.

The chain carries TRBV27 and TRBJ2-7, with D possibly TRBD1 on 5 matching bases. The CDR3 length is 13 residues. Deletions cut 3 bases from V and 0 bases from J, with 6 bases between. Germline CDR1 and CDR2: MNHEY and SMNVEV (reference sequence). Here the CDR3 reads CASSFDSSYEQYF. CDR3 DNA sequence: TGTGCCAGCAGTTTCGACAGCTCCTACGAGCAGTACTTC.

This clone was counted between two and nine times. The chain recombines TRBV24-1 with TRBJ2-1, with 8 bases that match TRBD1. The V and J ends lost 3 bases and 3 bases, in that order; junction bases with no gene match: 3. This CDR3 is built from 15 residues. The germline V gene encodes CDR1 KGHDR and CDR2 SFDVKD. The CDR3, as DNA: TGTGCCACCAGTGATGTCAGGGGGCACTACAATGAGCAGTTCTTC. It yields the protein CATSDVRGHYNEQFF.

V gene TRBV9 combines with J gene TRBJ2-5; 10 bases line up with TRBD2. V was clipped by 4 bases and J by 1 base; unmatched bases: 7. The CDR3 is 16 residues long. CDR1 is SGDLS and CDR2 is YYNGEE in the germline V gene. The CDR3 here is CASSTNLAGGQETQYF. As DNA, the CDR3 is TGTGCCAGCAGCACCAACTTAGCGGGGGGCCAAGAGACCCAGTACTTC. Based on the CDR3 plus reference TRBV9 and TRBJ2-5, the full variable domain is DSGVTQTPKHLITATGQRVTLRCSPRSGDLSVYWYQQSLDQGLQFLIQYYNGEERAKGNILERFSAQQFPDLHSELNLSSLELGDSALYFCASSTNLAGGQETQYFGPGTRLLVL.

To note about this clone: A clone one base away is much larger, so this may be a read error. The chain uses TRBV5-1 and TRBJ1-4; weak D call: TRBD1 (5 bases). CDR3 length: 16 residues. Germline assignment: CDR1 SGHRS and CDR2 YFSETQ. The CDR3 loop reads CARSDRGGATNEKLFF. Here the CDR3 DNA reads TGCGCCCGCAGCGACCGGGGAGGGGCAACTAATGAAAAACTGTTTTTT.

This clone was found once. The CDR3 loop reads CASSLAGGDNEKLFF. DNA for the CDR3: TGTGCCAGCAGCTTAGCGGGAGGGGATAATGAAAAACTGTTTTTT. This chain uses TRBV11-2 with TRBJ1-4, with D maybe TRBD1 (5 bases). The ends were cut back, 1 base at V and 4 bases at J, with 10 bases in the middle. Germline V CDR1 and CDR2: SGHAT, FQNNGV. The CDR3 runs 15 residues.

In nucleotides, the CDR3 is TGTGCCAGCAGCCAAATTCAGGCAGCAGATACGCAGTATTTT. It is translated as CASSQIQAADTQYF. The chain is built from TRBV3-1 (or the pseudogene TRBV3-2) and TRBJ2-3; D uncertain. The CDR3 has 14 residues. Germline V CDR1 and CDR2: LGHDT, YNNKEL (reference sequence). V shed 2 bases and J shed 4 bases, with 10 bases lying between them.

This chain uses TRBV3-1 (or the pseudogene TRBV3-2) with TRBJ2-3; D possibly corresponds to TRBD2 (5 bases). CDR1 LGHDT and CDR2 YNNKEL come from the germline V gene (reference sequence). Between the trimmed V and J ends, which lost 4 bases and 6 bases, there was a span of 14 bases. The CDR3 runs 14 residues. CDR3 residues: CASSLRGPRDTQYF. CDR3 in DNA: TGTGCCAGCAGCCTACGAGGGCCAAGGGATACGCAGTATTTT.

The chain couples TRBV5-1 to TRBJ2-3; 13 bases are a match to TRBD2. V shed 0 bases and J 4 bases; nucleotides not matched to a gene: 11. The CDR3 covers 19 residues. Germline V gene data show CDR1 as SGHRS and CDR2 as YFSETQ. The DNA for the CDR3 is TGCGCCAGCAGCTTGGTTAAAGGGACTAGCGGGACCCTGCCAGATACGCAGTATTTT. This sequence encodes CASSLVKGTSGTLPDTQYF.

This chain connects TRBV9 to TRBJ1-1; 7 positions agree with TRBD1. Unmatched junction bases numbered 10, after V lost 4 bases and J lost 4 bases. CDR1 is SGDLS, CDR2 YYNGEE, per germline. The CDR3 has 15 residues. The CDR3 region is CASSPGQRSSTEAFF. CDR3 sequence (DNA): TGTGCCAGCAGCCCGGGACAGCGAAGCTCCACTGAAGCTTTCTTT.

This clone was counted once. The rearrangement uses TRBV27 and TRBJ2-5, with 9 bases aligning to TRBD1. Germline loops: CDR1 MNHEY, CDR2 SMNVEV (reference sequence). The CDR3 contains 15 residues. V lost 4 bases and J lost 1; bases outside the gene matches: 4. Here the CDR3 reads CASSSRDRAQETQYF. The CDR3 region has the DNA TGTGCCAGCAGTTCCCGGGACAGGGCCCAAGAGACCCAGTACTTC.

The rearrangement joins TRBV7-2 to TRBJ1-6; D is uncertain. Germline values: CDR1 SGHTA, CDR2 FQGNSA. Trimming stripped 0 bases from V and 8 bases from J, with 8 bases between. The CDR3 extends over 14 amino acids. CDR3 in amino acids: CASSLAHGDSPLHF. The CDR3 coding sequence is TGTGCCAGCAGCTTAGCGCACGGGGATTCACCCCTCCACTTT.

The V and J genes are TRBV7-8 and TRBJ1-2; 8 bases fit TRBD1. The ends lost 0 bases at V and 8 bases at J; junction bases unmatched: 5. CDR1 SGHVS and CDR2 FQNEAQ come from the germline V gene. The CDR3 consists of 14 residues. The DNA for the CDR3 is TGTGCCAGCAGCTTAGCAGACAGGGGAAGAGGCTACACCTTC. This translates into CASSLADRGRGYTF. The full variable domain, its missing parts supplied by reference TRBV7-8 and TRBJ1-2, is GAGVSQSPRYKVAKRGQDVALRCDPISGHVSLFWYQQALGQGPEFLTYFQNEAQLDKSGLPSDRFFAERPEGSVSTLKIQRTQQEDSAVYLCASSLADRGRGYTFGSGTRLTVV.

The genes are TRBV29-1 and TRBJ1-2; D not resolved. With 0 bases removed from V and 8 bases from J, the gap between germline ends came to 7 bases. This CDR3 comprises 11 residues. Per germline, CDR1 SQVTM and CDR2 ANQGSEA. CDR3: CSVEEVRGYTF. The DNA for the CDR3 is TGCAGCGTTGAAGAGGTGAGAGGCTACACCTTC.

The V call is TRBV5-4, the J call TRBJ2-5; 9 nucleotides match TRBD1. The CDR3 is 14 residues long. V lost 1 base to trimming and J lost 4 bases; unmatched junction nucleotides: 2. Germline CDR1 SGHNT, CDR2 YYREEE (reference sequence). The CDR3 is CASSLRQGGETQYF. The CDR3, as DNA: TGTGCCAGCAGCTTGCGACAGGGGGGAGAGACCCAGTACTTC.

This rearrangement joins TRBV11-3 to TRBJ2-7; 9 bases are a match to TRBD1. Germline CDR1 SGHNT, CDR2 YENEEA. After removal of 5 bases from V and 6 bases from J, the junction contained 8 bases not matched to a gene. The CDR3 covers 14 residues. In nucleotides, the CDR3 is TGTGCCAGCAGCCCGGGACAGGGAACGCTCGAGCAGTACTTC. Its translation is CASSPGQGTLEQYF.

The gene calls are TRBV28 and TRBJ2-1; TRBD2 might be the D (5 bases). Trimming left V 5 bases short and J 5 bases short, with 19 bases between. CDR1 MDHEN and CDR2 SYDVKM come from the germline V gene. This CDR3 region has 16 residues. The CDR3 region has the DNA TGTGCCAGCAGTCCCCTAGAAGCCGGGATGGACAATGAGCAGTTCTTC. It specifies CASSPLEAGMDNEQFF.

The chain links TRBV7-6 to TRBJ2-3; 8 bases align to TRBD2. The CDR3 extends over 16 amino acids. J gave up 4 bases and V 0 bases, and 6 bases lay outside the gene matches. Germline-derived CDR1 and CDR2 are SGHVS and FNYEAQ. This CDR3 is CASSLAFRGGSDTQYF. The CDR3 DNA is TGTGCCAGCAGCTTAGCGTTCCGGGGGGGGTCAGATACGCAGTATTTT.

Only one count was recorded for this clone. The gene calls are TRBV10-1 and TRBJ2-2; a possible D gene is TRBD1 (6 bases). Deletions cut 3 bases from V and 3 bases from J, with 20 bases between. CDR1 is WNHNN and CDR2 is SYGVQD in the germline V gene (reference sequence). This CDR3 is 18 amino acids long. The CDR3 is CASSDLPIGTPYTGELFF. CDR3 DNA: TGCGCCAGCAGTGACCTTCCTATAGGGACACCCTACACCGGGGAGCTGTTTTTT.

The chain is built from TRBV28 and TRBJ1-1; D possibly corresponds to TRBD1 (5 bases). This CDR3 contains 14 residues. Deletions cut 7 bases from V and 0 bases from J, with 12 bases between. Germline V gives CDR1 MDHEN, CDR2 SYDVKM. CDR3 region: CASIGRGMNTEAFF. The CDR3 DNA sequence: TGTGCCAGCATCGGGAGGGGCATGAACACTGAAGCTTTCTTT.

The chain combines TRBV9 with TRBJ2-2; D may be TRBD2 (5 bases). V shed 4 bases and J shed 0 bases, with 7 bases lying between them. The CDR3 totals 14 residues. Germline values: CDR1 SGDLS, CDR2 YYNGEE. CDR3 protein: CASSPGTNTGELFF. The CDR3 DNA reads as TGTGCCAGCAGCCCGGGGACGAACACCGGGGAGCTGTTTTTT.

J is TRBJ1-2 and V is TRBV3-1 (or the pseudogene TRBV3-2); D gene unclear. The CDR3 runs 16 residues. Looked up from germline, CDR1 is LGHDT and CDR2 is YNNKEL (reference sequence). With 0 bases removed from V and 3 bases from J, the gap between germline ends came to 14 bases. The CDR3 spells CASSQDGHFSHYGYTF. The CDR3 DNA sequence: TGTGCCAGCAGCCAAGATGGGCACTTTAGTCACTATGGCTACACCTTC.

This chain links TRBV9 with TRBJ1-1; D unresolved. Deletions cut 0 bases from V and 5 bases from J, with 8 bases between. The germline V gene has CDR1 SGDLS and CDR2 YYNGEE. This CDR3 is 13 amino acids long. The CDR3, as DNA: TGTGCCAGCAGCGTAGGCGGCCGAACTGAAGCTTTCTTT. This gives the protein CASSVGGRTEAFF.

This sequence joins TRBV2 and TRBJ1-4; D is possibly TRBD1 (5 bases). Trimming pared 9 bases from V and 4 bases from J, leaving 12 bases between. CDR3 length: 13 amino acids. Germline V gives CDR1 SNHLY, CDR2 FYNNEI. DNA of the CDR3: TGTGCCAGAGGCGGGACGAGTAATGAAAAACTGTTTTTT. It translates to CARGGTSNEKLFF.

The chain uses TRBV5-4 and TRBJ2-7; 7 bases agree with TRBD2. Germline CDR1 SGHNT, CDR2 YYREEE (reference sequence). This CDR3 comprises 13 residues. Unmatched junction bases numbered 2, after V lost 1 base and J lost 4 bases. The CDR3 loop is CASSLFGGYEQYV. The CDR3, as DNA: TGTGCCAGCAGCTTGTTCGGGGGGTACGAGCAGTACGTC.